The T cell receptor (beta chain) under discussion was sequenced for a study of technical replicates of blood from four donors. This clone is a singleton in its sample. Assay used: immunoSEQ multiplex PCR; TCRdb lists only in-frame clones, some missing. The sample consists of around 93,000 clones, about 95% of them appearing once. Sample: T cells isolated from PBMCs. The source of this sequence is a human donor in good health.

DNA of the CDR3: TGTGCCAGCAGCTCCCTGACTAGCGGGATCAGAGGTAGCACAGATACGCAGTATTTT. Its protein product is CASSSLTSGIRGSTDTQYF. This chain links TRBV5-4 with TRBJ2-3; 11 bases match TRBD2. The CDR3 has 19 residues. V dropped 3 bases and J dropped 0; count of bases not matched to a gene: 12. Germline V gene sequence: CDR1 SGHNT, CDR2 YYREEE (reference sequence).